The present T cell receptor (beta chain) was sequenced within a study of cytotoxic CD8 clonotypes in ibrutinib-treated CLL. Study-wide context: The response samples were taken once patients had been treated for a median of approximately 12 months, range 6 to 36. A mean of roughly 260,000 productive templates and just under 95,000 productive rearrangements was obtained per sample.

For TCR beta libraries, around 1.8 micrograms of genomic DNA were obtained from cryopreserved PBMCs. Assay: immunoSEQ multiplex PCR; the TCRdb copy retains only in-frame clones and omits some. Of a few hundred thousand clones in the sample, roughly two thirds were seen once. Study results and caveats: Clonality at baseline surpassed age-matched healthy donors and tracked circulating CD8+ T-cell counts.

Worth noting for this clone: Its antigen is still unknown.

The germline V and J ends were trimmed by 10 bases and 1 base, with 10 bases remaining between them. CDR1 is MDHEN, CDR2 SYDVKM, per germline. The CDR3 extends over 12 amino acids. The genes are TRBV28 and TRBJ1-1; D gene unclear. The sequence came from a human donor with chronic lymphocytic leukemia. Material: PBMCs, obtained after 36 months of ibrutinib treatment. CDR3 sequence: CATTRGNTEAFF. CDR3 sequence (DNA): TGTGCCACCACGCGGGGGAACACTGAAGCTTTCTTT.